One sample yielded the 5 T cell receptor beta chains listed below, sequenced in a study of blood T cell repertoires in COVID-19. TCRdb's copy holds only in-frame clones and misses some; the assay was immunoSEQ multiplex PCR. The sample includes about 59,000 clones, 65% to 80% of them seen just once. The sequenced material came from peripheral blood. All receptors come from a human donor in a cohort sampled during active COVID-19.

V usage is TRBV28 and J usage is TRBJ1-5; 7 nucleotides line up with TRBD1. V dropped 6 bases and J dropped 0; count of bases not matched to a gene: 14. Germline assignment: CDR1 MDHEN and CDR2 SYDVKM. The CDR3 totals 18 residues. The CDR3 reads CASRKDRRRGYSNQPQHF. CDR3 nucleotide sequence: TGTGCCAGCAGGAAGGACAGGCGACGGGGTTATAGCAATCAGCCCCAGCATTTT.

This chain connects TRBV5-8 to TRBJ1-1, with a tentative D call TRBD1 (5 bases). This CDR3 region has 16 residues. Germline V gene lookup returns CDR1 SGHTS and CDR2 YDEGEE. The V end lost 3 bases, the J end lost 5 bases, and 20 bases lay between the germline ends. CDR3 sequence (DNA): TGTGCCAGCAGCTGGGGACGGGGGATTCTGGGGACTGAAGCTTTCTTT. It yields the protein CASSWGRGILGTEAFF.

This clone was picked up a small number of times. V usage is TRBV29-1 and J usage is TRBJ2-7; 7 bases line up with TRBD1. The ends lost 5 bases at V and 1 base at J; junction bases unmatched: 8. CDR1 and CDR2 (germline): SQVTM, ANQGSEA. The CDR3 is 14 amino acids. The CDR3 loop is CSVQVTGQSYEQYF. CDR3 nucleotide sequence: TGCAGCGTTCAAGTAACGGGACAGTCCTACGAGCAGTACTTC.

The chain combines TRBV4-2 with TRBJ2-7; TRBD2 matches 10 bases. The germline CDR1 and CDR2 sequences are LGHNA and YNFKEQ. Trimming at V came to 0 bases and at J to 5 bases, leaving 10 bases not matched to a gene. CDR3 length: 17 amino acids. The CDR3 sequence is CASSQDIGAGGLNEQYF. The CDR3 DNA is TGTGCCAGCAGCCAAGATATCGGAGCGGGAGGGCTAAACGAGCAGTACTTC.

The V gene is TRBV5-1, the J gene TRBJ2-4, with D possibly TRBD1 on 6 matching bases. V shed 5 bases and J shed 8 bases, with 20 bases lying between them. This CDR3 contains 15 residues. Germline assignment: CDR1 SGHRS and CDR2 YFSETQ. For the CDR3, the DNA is TGCGCCAGCAGACCAACAGGGAATCCTCAAGACATTCAGTACTTC. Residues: CASRPTGNPQDIQYF.